This T cell receptor (beta chain) was retrieved from a study of T cell responses to AZD1222 COVID-19 vaccine. Findings and caveats of the study: Baseline seropositivity occurred in only 5 or 6 AZD1222 recipients. Donors skewed white British and female; clonal diversity was possibly underestimated.

Germline V gene sequence: CDR1 MNHEY, CDR2 SMNVEV (reference sequence). The CDR3 totals 16 residues. Unmatched junction bases numbered 5, after V lost 4 bases and J lost 0 bases. This table comes from immunoSEQ multiplex PCR, and its TCRdb copy is limited to in-frame clones, with some not included. This sample carries roughly 200,000 clones, approximately 95% of them seen once, and the ten largest clones take 1%. Comment on this clone: Its target is unknown.

The clonotype originates from an adult who received the MenACWY meningococcal vaccine as a control. This sequence joins TRBV27 and TRBJ1-5, with 8 nucleotides matching TRBD1. The sequences come from peripheral blood, collected 28 days after the second dose of the MenACWY control vaccine. The CDR3 region has the DNA TGTGCCAGCAGTTCGACAGGGGACTATAGCAATCAGCCCCAGCATTTT. Its translation is CASSSTGDYSNQPQHF.